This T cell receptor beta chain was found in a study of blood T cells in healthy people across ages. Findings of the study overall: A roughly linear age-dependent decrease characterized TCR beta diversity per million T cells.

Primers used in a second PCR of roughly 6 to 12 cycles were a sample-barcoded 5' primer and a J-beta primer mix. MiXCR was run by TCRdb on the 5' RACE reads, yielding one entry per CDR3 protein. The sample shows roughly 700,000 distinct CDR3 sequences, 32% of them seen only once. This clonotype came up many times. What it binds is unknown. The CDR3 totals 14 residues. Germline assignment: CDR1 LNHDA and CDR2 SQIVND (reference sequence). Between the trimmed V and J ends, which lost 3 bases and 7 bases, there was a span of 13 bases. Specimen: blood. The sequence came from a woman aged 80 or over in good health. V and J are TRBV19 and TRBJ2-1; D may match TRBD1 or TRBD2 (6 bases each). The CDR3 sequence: CASSIRGGRNEQFF. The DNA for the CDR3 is TGTGCCAGTAGTATCCGAGGGGGGAGGAATGAGCAGTTCTTC.